A single sample gave rise to the 8 T cell receptor beta chains below, sequenced in a study of blood T cell repertoires in COVID-19. Using immunoSEQ multiplex PCR, the repertoire was profiled, and TCRdb retains in-frame clones only, with some absent. Of 250,000 to 350,000 clones detected, about nine tenths appear once; the ten largest clones hold 2.5% to 3.5%. Input material: peripheral blood. The receptors were sampled from a woman in her 30s with COVID-19, enrolled during active disease.

This chain connects TRBV29-1 to TRBJ2-2; no firm D call. The CDR3 is 14 residues long. V dropped 4 bases and J dropped 0 bases, with 9 bases sitting between them. Looked up from germline, CDR1 is SQVTM and CDR2 is ANQGSEA. The CDR3 reads CSVGVGSNTGELFF. The CDR3 DNA reads TGCAGCGTTGGGGTCGGGTCGAACACCGGGGAGCTGTTTTTT.

The CDR3 sequence: CASSLLRGFYEQYF. The CDR3 DNA is TGTGCCAGCAGTTTATTGCGGGGGTTCTACGAGCAGTACTTC. The chain combines TRBV28 with TRBJ2-7; 7 bases are a match to TRBD2. J was trimmed by 3 bases and V by 1 base; bases with no gene match: 3. This CDR3 spans 14 amino acids. Germline assignment: CDR1 MDHEN and CDR2 SYDVKM.

This clone was detected once. The J gene is TRBJ2-5, the V gene TRBV5-1; 7 positions match TRBD1. Germline V gives CDR1 SGHRS, CDR2 YFSETQ. The CDR3 sequence is 14 residues long. After removal of 4 bases from V and 1 base from J, the junction contained 4 bases not matched to a gene. This chain's CDR3 is CASSEGTAQETQYF. CDR3 in DNA: TGCGCCAGCAGCGAAGGGACAGCCCAAGAGACCCAGTACTTC.

The chain joins TRBV7-7 to TRBJ1-3; 7 nucleotides align to TRBD1. The CDR3 is 16 residues long. Per the germline V gene, CDR1 is SSHAT and CDR2 is FNYEAQ (reference sequence). V shed 3 bases, J shed 2 bases, and the junction held 7 bases outside the gene matches. As DNA, the CDR3 is TGTGCCAGCAGCTTTCTAACCGGGACAGCTGGAAACACCATATATTTT. Its translation is CASSFLTGTAGNTIYF. Together with reference TRBV7-7 and TRBJ1-3, the CDR3 gives the full variable domain: GAGVSQSPRYKVTKRGQDVTLRCDPISSHATLYWYQQALGQGPEFLTYFNYEAQPDKSGLPSDRFSAERPEGSISTLTIQRTEQRDSAMYRCASSFLTGTAGNTIYFGEGSWLTVV.

This CDR3 is CASSIDRGGMNTEAFF. CDR3 nucleotides: TGTGCCAGTAGTATAGATAGGGGAGGGATGAACACTGAAGCTTTCTTT. The chain combines TRBV19 with TRBJ1-1, with a weak D call TRBD1 (5 bases). V shed 0 bases and J shed 0 bases, with 11 bases lying between them. The CDR3 loop spans 16 amino acids. CDR1 is LNHDA, CDR2 SQIVND, per germline (reference sequence). Based on the CDR3 plus reference TRBV19 and TRBJ1-1, the full variable domain is DGGITQSPKYLFRKEGQNVTLSCEQNLNHDAMYWYRQDPGQGLRLIYYSQIVNDFQKGDIAEGYSVSREKKESFPLTVTSAQKNPTAFYLCASSIDRGGMNTEAFFGQGTRLTVV.

This clone was seen only once. The same CDR3 is also encoded by other DNA sequences in this sample. V and J are TRBV29-1 and TRBJ2-1, with 11 bases lining up with TRBD1. Per the germline V gene, CDR1 is SQVTM and CDR2 is ANQGSEA. The CDR3 has 12 residues. J was trimmed by 7 bases and V by 6 bases; bases with no gene match: 2. The CDR3 bases are TGCAGCGTGGGACAGGGGGGAAATGAGCAGTTCTTC. This codes for CSVGQGGNEQFF.

J is TRBJ2-7 and V is TRBV28; D is ambiguous. Germline loops: CDR1 MDHEN, CDR2 SYDVKM. Trimming left V 10 bases short and J 0 bases short, with 10 bases between. The CDR3 consists of 12 residues. CDR3 bases: TGTGCCACCTCTGAGATCTCCTACGAGCAGTACTTC. This translates into CATSEISYEQYF.

The chain joins TRBV30 to TRBJ1-2; a weak D match, TRBD1 (6 bases). CDR1 is GTSNPN and CDR2 is SVGIG in the germline V gene (reference sequence). Trimming shortened V by 3 bases and J by 4 bases, and 9 bases separated the two germline ends. The CDR3 extends over 12 amino acids. The CDR3 protein is CAWSPGAYGYTF. The CDR3 DNA reads TGTGCCTGGAGCCCAGGGGCCTATGGCTACACCTTC.